This record concerns one TCR beta chain sequence. Antigen specificity is unknown. This specimen belongs to a study of T cell responses to AZD1222 COVID-19 vaccine. Turning to the study itself: Whether given at about 4 or about 12 weeks, second doses were pooled.

Study-level points and caveats: Repertoire collection took place solely once the T cell response had peaked. It was only 6 or 7 AZD1222 recipients who were seropositive at baseline. Elevations in Spike-specific TCR breadth and depth followed administration of two AZD1222 doses.

CDR3 length equals 15 residues. From germline, CDR1 is MDHEN and CDR2 SYDVKM. V was shortened by 6 bases and J by 3 bases, with 17 bases between the two germline ends. Generated by immunoSEQ multiplex PCR, the TCRdb table keeps only in-frame clones and is missing some. The table has about 120,000 clones, 88% seen once; the top ten hold 2.4%. This clonotype was sampled from an adult in good health. The gene calls are TRBV28 and TRBJ2-5; D assignment may be TRBD1 or TRBD2 (7 bases each). The input for sequencing was peripheral blood, taken on day 0 of AZD1222 vaccination. CDR3 in DNA: TGTGCCAGCAGCCTGAGGGGGCTAGCGGAAGAGACCCAGTACTTC. It codes for CASSLRGLAEETQYF.